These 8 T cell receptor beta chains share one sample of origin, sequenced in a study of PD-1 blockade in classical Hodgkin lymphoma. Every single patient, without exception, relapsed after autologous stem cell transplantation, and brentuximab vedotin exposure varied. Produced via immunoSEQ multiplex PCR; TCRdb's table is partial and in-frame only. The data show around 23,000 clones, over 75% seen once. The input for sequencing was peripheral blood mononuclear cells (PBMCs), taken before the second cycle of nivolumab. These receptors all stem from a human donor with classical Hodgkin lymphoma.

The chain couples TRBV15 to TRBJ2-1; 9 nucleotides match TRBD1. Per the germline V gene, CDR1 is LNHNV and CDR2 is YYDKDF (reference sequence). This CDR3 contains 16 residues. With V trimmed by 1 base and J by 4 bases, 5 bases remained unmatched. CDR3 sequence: CATSRAPGQGYNEQFF. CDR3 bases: TGTGCCACCAGCAGAGCACCGGGACAGGGATACAATGAGCAGTTCTTC.

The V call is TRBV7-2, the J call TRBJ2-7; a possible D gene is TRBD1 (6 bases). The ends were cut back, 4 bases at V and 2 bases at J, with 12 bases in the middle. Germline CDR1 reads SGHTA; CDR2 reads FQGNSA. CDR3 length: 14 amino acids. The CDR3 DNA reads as TGTGCCAGCAGCTCGAGACAGGCCACCTACGAGCAGTACTTC. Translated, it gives CASSSRQATYEQYF.

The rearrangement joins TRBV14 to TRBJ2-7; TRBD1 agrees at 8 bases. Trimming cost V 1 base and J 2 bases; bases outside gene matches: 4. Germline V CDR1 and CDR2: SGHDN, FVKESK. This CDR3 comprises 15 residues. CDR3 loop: CASSQGTGRAYEQYF. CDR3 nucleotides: TGTGCCAGCAGCCAAGGGACAGGGCGAGCCTACGAGCAGTACTTC. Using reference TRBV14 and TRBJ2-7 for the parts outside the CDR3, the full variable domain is EAGVTQFPSHSVIEKGQTVTLRCDPISGHDNLYWYRRVMGKEIKFLLHFVKESKQDESGMPNNRFLAERTGGTYSTLKVQPAELEDSGVYFCASSQGTGRAYEQYFGPGTRLTVT.

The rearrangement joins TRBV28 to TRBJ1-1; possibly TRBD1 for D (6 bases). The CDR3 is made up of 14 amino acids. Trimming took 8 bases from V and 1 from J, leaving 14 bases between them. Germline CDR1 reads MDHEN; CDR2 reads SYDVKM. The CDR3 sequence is CASGGGLRNTEAFF. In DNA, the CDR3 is TGTGCCAGCGGGGGGGGGCTGCGGAACACTGAAGCTTTCTTT.

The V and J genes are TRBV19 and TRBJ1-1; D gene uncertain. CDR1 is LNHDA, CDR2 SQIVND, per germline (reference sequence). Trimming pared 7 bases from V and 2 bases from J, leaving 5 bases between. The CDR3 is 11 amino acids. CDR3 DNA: TGTGCCAGTATCCAAAACACTGAAGCTTTCTTT. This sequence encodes CASIQNTEAFF.

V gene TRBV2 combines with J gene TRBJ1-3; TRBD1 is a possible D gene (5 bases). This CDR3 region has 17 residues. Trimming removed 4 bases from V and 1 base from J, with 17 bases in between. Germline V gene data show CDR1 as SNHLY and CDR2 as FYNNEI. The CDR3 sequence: CASSALSGRTSGNTIYF. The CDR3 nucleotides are TGTGCCAGCAGTGCTTTAAGTGGGCGGACATCTGGAAACACCATATATTTT.

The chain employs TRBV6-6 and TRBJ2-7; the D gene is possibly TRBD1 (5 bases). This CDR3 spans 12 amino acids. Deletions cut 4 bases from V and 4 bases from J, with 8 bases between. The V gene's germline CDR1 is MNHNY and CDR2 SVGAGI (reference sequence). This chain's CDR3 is CASSSRAYEQYV. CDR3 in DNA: TGTGCCAGCAGTTCCAGGGCTTACGAGCAGTACGTC.

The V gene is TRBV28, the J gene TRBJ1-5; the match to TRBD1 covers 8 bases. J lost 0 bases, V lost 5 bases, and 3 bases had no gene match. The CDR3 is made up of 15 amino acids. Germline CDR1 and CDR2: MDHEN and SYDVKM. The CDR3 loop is CASSPQGGSNQPQHF. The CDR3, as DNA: TGTGCCAGCAGTCCACAGGGGGGTAGCAATCAGCCCCAGCATTTT.